The rows below give T cell receptor beta chains drawn from one sample of a study of shared clonotypes between healthy human individuals. This table comes from immunoSEQ multiplex PCR, and its TCRdb copy is limited to in-frame clones, with some not included. Of about 2.4 million clones listed, approximately 94% are singletons. Material for sequencing was naive CD4+ T cells from PBMCs. The receptors were sampled from a man between 18 and 29 years old in good health. Some clones in this sample may be carry-over from other donors' samples. CDR3s leave out the opening cysteine and the closing phenylalanine or tryptophan.

>TRBV28
ASLHSSGRLQETQY
>TRBV27
ASSHRLYESGVFNEKLF
>TRBV27
ASSLSIGINYGYT
>TRBV19
ASSASRGANQPQH
>TRBV6-5
ASSYVGTSRVEQY
>TRBV18
ASSPNAGTSGNNEQF
>TRBV12-5
ASGLIQGETQY
>TRBV19
ASSIGGLTPYEQY
>TRBV29-1
SLSRRGEQF
>TRBV5-1
ASTDIRQGGGEQF
>TRBV4-3
ASSQGIVDTDTQY
>TRBV11-2
ASSSRGAEKLF
>TRBV7-9
ASSSIDRPNNSPLH
>TRBV9
ASSPGTRANEQF
>TRBV25-1
ASSRQGGQSYNEQF